Following are 6 T cell receptor beta chains from one sample sequenced in a study of T-cell memory formation after mild COVID-19. TCRdb reanalysed the 5' RACE reads using MiXCR and keeps one entry per CDR3 protein. Seen here are 140,000 or so distinct CDR3 sequences, roughly 6.2% observed once, and the top ten hold around 2%. The sequencing sample was made of PBMCs or a T cell subset sorted from them (not recorded which). The receptors derive from an adult woman who had mild COVID-19 (a few samples of this study predate the infection). Cell type and time point are not known.

In this sample, this clonotype turned up many times. The rearrangement joins TRBV29-1 to TRBJ2-2; 7 bases align to TRBD2. Per the germline V gene, CDR1 is SQVTM and CDR2 is ANQGSEA. The CDR3 runs 12 residues. The ends lost 6 bases at V and 7 bases at J; junction bases unmatched: 5. CDR3: CSVGLEGGELFF. The CDR3 nucleotides read TGCAGCGTCGGACTAGAAGGCGGGGAGCTGTTTTTT.

A few counts support this clonotype. The chain uses TRBV6-2 or TRBV6-3 and TRBJ2-7; 9 bases map to TRBD2. The J segment lost 0 bases and the V segment lost 7 bases, leaving 7 bases of the junction unmatched. The CDR3 has 15 amino acids. CDR1 is MNHEY, CDR2 SVGEGT, per germline. CDR3 region: CASTLPSGVSYEQYF. Written as DNA, the CDR3 is TGTGCCAGCACCCTTCCTAGCGGGGTCTCCTACGAGCAGTACTTC.

J is TRBJ2-5 and V is TRBV29-1, with D possibly TRBD1 on 7 matching bases. From germline, CDR1 is SQVTM and CDR2 ANQGSEA. The ends were cut back, 6 bases at V and 5 bases at J, with 19 bases in the middle. This CDR3 is built from 14 residues. The CDR3: CSVRGGSGGETQYF. CDR3 DNA: TGCAGCGTGCGAGGGGGCTCTGGAGGGGAGACCCAGTACTTC.

This clonotype was seen only a few times. V is TRBV5-1 and J is TRBJ1-1; TRBD1 aligns across 7 bases. Looked up from germline, CDR1 is SGHRS and CDR2 is YFSETQ. The length of the CDR3 is 13 residues. J gave up 8 bases and V 3 bases, and 7 bases lay outside the gene matches. CDR3: CASSSEGQREAFF. CDR3 coding DNA: TGCGCCAGCAGCTCAGAGGGACAGAGAGAAGCTTTCTTT.

This clonotype was seen repeatedly, ten times or more. This chain links TRBV5-6 with TRBJ2-7; D is ambiguous. CDR1 is SGHDT and CDR2 is YYEEEE in the germline V gene. Trimming left V 1 base short and J 0 bases short, with 5 bases between. The CDR3 covers 13 residues. As DNA, the CDR3 is TGTGCCAGCAGCTTGAAGAGCTCCTACGAGCAGTACTTC. Protein: CASSLKSSYEQYF.

This clonotype was counted a few times. This chain joins TRBV2 and TRBJ2-5; 13 bases align to TRBD2. CDR1 and CDR2 (germline): SNHLY, FYNNEI. The CDR3 is made up of 15 amino acids. Trimming removed 4 bases from V and 6 bases from J; junction bases left unmatched: 5. CDR3 DNA sequence: TGTGCCAGCAGTGCCACTAGCGGGGGGGCGAAGACCCAGTACTTC. Amino acid sequence: CASSATSGGAKTQYF.